In its sample, the clone carrying this T cell receptor (beta chain) was seen many times. The antigen is undetermined. TCRdb ran MiXCR on the reads and lists one entry per CDR3 protein. Here the sample spans about 400,000 distinct CDR3 sequences, about a sixth being singletons. This CDR3 is 16 amino acids long. Germline CDR1 is ENHRY and CDR2 is SYGVKD. With V trimmed by 4 bases and J by 8 bases, 11 bases remained unmatched. The data stem from a study of T cell repertoires in cytomegalovirus infection. On the study more broadly: Indications of both CMV infection and matching HLA type were provided by public TCR beta signatures. Study results and limitations: Dominating the ex vivo response were TCR beta clonotypes that were CMV-specific and HLA-C-restricted. Of the TCR beta families, the public ones yielded a cumulative frequency that identified carriers of CMV plus the relevant HLA.

Sequenced material: PBMCs. This TCR derives from a human donor in good health (CMV status not recorded). Some clones in this sample may be carry-over from other donors' samples. The J gene is TRBJ2-1, the V gene TRBV10-3, with TRBD2 matching over 10 bases. In DNA, the CDR3 is TGTGCCATCAGTGCCCCCTCTAGCGGGGGCCGATATGAGCAGTTCTTC. It is translated as CAISAPSSGGRYEQFF.